A selection of T cell receptor beta chains follows, all from one sample in a study of blood T cells in healthy people across ages. Using its own MiXCR run on the 5' RACE reads, TCRdb lists one record per CDR3 protein. The data contain approximately 1,000,000 distinct CDR3 sequences, 40% to 50% of them singletons. Input material: blood. Receptors originate from a woman aged 60-75 years in good health. Each CDR3 is given with its conserved first and last residue. D genes are given only for firm matches. Clone sizes are given selectively: once, few, many, or a class where the clone is expanded.

clone_size j_call v_call d_call cdr3_nt cdr3_aa
- TRBJ2-3 TRBV4-2 - TGTGCCAGCAAGGGTTGGGCGACCACAGATACGCAGTATTTT CASKGWATTDTQYF
few TRBJ1-2 TRBV20-1 - TGCAGTGCTAGAGTGGGCACTCAAGCTAACTATGGCTACACCTTC CSARVGTQANYGYTF
- TRBJ2-7 TRBV5-1 - TGCGCCAGCAGCACTCAGCCAGTCTACGAGCAGTACTTC CASSTQPVYEQYF
- TRBJ2-1 TRBV27 TRBD2 TGTGCCAGCAGTTTGAGAAGGGGCGGACTAGCGGCCTACAATGAGCAGTTCTTC CASSLRRGGLAAYNEQFF
- TRBJ2-7 TRBV13 TRBD2 TGTGCCAGCAGCTGCATGGCGGGAGGGCCGTACGAGCAGTACTTC CASSCMAGGPYEQYF
- TRBJ2-7 TRBV10-3 TRBD1 TGTGCCATCAGTGAAAGAACAGGGGACTACGAGCAGTACTTC CAISERTGDYEQYF
- TRBJ2-5 TRBV27 - TGTGCCAGCAGTAAAGGGGGGGTAGAGACCCAGTACTTC CASSKGGVETQYF
- TRBJ1-1 TRBV30 - TGTGCCTGGAGTGCCGGTATGAACACTGAAGCTTTCTTT CAWSAGMNTEAFF
few TRBJ2-7 TRBV20-1 TRBD2 TGCAGTGCTTCCGGGACTATAACCTACGAGCAGTACTTC CSASGTITYEQYF
- TRBJ2-4 TRBV27 TRBD2 TGTGCCAGCAGTCACACGGGACTAATAGCCAAAAACATTCAGTACTTC CASSHTGLIAKNIQYF
- TRBJ2-7 TRBV5-6 - TGTGCCAGCAGCCCTGGAACGGATGTCTACGAGCAGTACTTC CASSPGTDVYEQYF
- TRBJ2-1 TRBV4-1 TRBD1 TGCGCCAGCAGCCAAGATGAGGAGACAGGGTCCTACAATGAGCAGTTCTTC CASSQDEETGSYNEQFF
few TRBJ2-5 TRBV20-1 TRBD2 TGCAGTGCTAAGTCAGCGGGATCGGAGACCCAGTACTTC CSAKSAGSETQYF
few TRBJ2-7 TRBV29-1 TRBD1 TGCAGCGTTGAAGACCGCGGGACAGGGGGCTACGAGCAGTACTTC CSVEDRGTGGYEQYF
many TRBJ2-7 TRBV29-1 - TGCAGCGTTGCCCGGACCTCGAGGGCCTACGAGCAGTACTTC CSVARTSRAYEQYF
- TRBJ1-2 TRBV2 - TGTGCCAGCAGTGGACATGGAGGTTATGGCTACACCTTC CASSGHGGYGYTF
few TRBJ1-5 TRBV10-2 TRBD1 TGCGCCAGCAGTGATAGGACAGGGGAGGGCAATCAGCCCCAGCATTTT CASSDRTGEGNQPQHF
- TRBJ2-3 TRBV6-5 - TGTGCCAGCAGTCCCGACTCGCCCTCTGCGCAGTATTTT CASSPDSPSAQYF
few TRBJ2-7 TRBV6-5 - TGTGCCAGCAGTTACGGGGGGTGGGGTTCCTACGAGCAGTACTTC CASSYGGWGSYEQYF
- TRBJ2-3 TRBV20-1 TRBD2 TGCAGTGCTAGATTTAGCGGGAGGGGGGATACGCAGTATTTT CSARFSGRGDTQYF
- TRBJ2-3 TRBV28 TRBD2 TGTGCCAGCCCTCCTTCCCGGATAGCGGGACTTGGGGATACGCAGTATTTT CASPPSRIAGLGDTQYF
- TRBJ2-7 TRBV6-1 TRBD2 TGTGCCAGCAGTGAAGGGGCCGGGACTAGCGCCTACGAGCAGTACTTC CASSEGAGTSAYEQYF
- TRBJ2-5 TRBV12-3/TRBV12-4 - TGTGCCAGCAGTCCGATTATATGGGAGGCAGGGGACATGTGGACCCAGTACTTC CASSPIIWEAGDMWTQYF
few TRBJ2-7 TRBV6-5 TRBD2 TGTGCCAGCAGTAGACTAGCGGGAGACTACGAGCAGTACTTC CASSRLAGDYEQYF
- TRBJ2-7 TRBV7-7 - TGTGCCAGCAGCTTAGAATGGGGAGACGAGCAGTACTTC CASSLEWGDEQYF
- TRBJ2-1 TRBV4-2 - TGTGCCAGCAGCCCAGAGAGGGTCCCCAATGAGCAGTTCTTC CASSPERVPNEQFF
once TRBJ2-1 TRBV11-2 TRBD2 TGTGCCAGCAGCTCTGCCCCCAGCGGGAGTATGTCCTACAATGAGCAGTTCTTC CASSSAPSGSMSYNEQFF
- TRBJ2-1 TRBV3-1 - TGTGCCAGCAGCCAAGCCGCAGGTGAGCAGTTCTTC CASSQAAGEQFF
- TRBJ2-7 TRBV30 - TGTGCCTGGAGTAGGGGGGAGGCCTCCGAGCAGTACTTC CAWSRGEASEQYF
few TRBJ2-5 TRBV5-1 - TGCGCCAGCAGCTTGTTTCCCCTGCAGGCGCAACAAGAGACCCAGTACTTC CASSLFPLQAQQETQYF
- TRBJ2-3 TRBV27 TRBD1 TGTGCCAGCAGTTTCCTTTCGACAGGGCAAACATTCACAGATACGCAGTATTTT CASSFLSTGQTFTDTQYF
many TRBJ1-1 TRBV5-1 - TGCGCCAGCAGCCCCTCTGGAGTCGGCGGCGCTGAAGCTTTCTTT CASSPSGVGGAEAFF
- TRBJ2-7 TRBV10-3 - TGTGCCATCAGGGAGAACGGGGGTAATGAGCAGTACTTC CAIRENGGNEQYF
- TRBJ2-5 TRBV12-3/TRBV12-4 - TGTGCCAGCAGAGAGGAAGGGTCTCGGGAGACCCAGTACTTC CASREEGSRETQYF
- TRBJ2-7 TRBV27 - TGTGCCAGCAGTTTATCTTTCGGGGACCTCACCTACGAGCAGTACTTC CASSLSFGDLTYEQYF
- TRBJ2-2 TRBV29-1 TRBD1 TGCAGCGTTGAGGGACAGGGGACCCCGAACACCGGGGAGCTGTTTTTT CSVEGQGTPNTGELFF
few TRBJ2-1 TRBV29-1 TRBD2 TGCAGCGTCGCGGGACTAGCGGGAGCAAATGAGCAGTTCTTC CSVAGLAGANEQFF
- TRBJ2-1 TRBV29-1 - TGCAGCGACCTGGGACCGAATGCGCGCAATGAGCAGTTCTTC CSDLGPNARNEQFF
few TRBJ2-3 TRBV20-1 - TGCAGTGCTAGAGATAATCTTCTCCGGCTGACAGATACGCAGTATTTT CSARDNLLRLTDTQYF
many TRBJ2-6 TRBV6-1 - TGTGCCAGCAGTGAAGTAGGGGCTGGGGCCAACGTCCTGACTTTC CASSEVGAGANVLTF
few TRBJ2-5 TRBV9 - TGTGCCAGCAGCGATCAGGGGGGAGAGACCCAGTACTTC CASSDQGGETQYF
- TRBJ1-2 TRBV5-8 - TGTGCCAGCAGCCGGGGGCCCAACCACTATGGCTACACCTTC CASSRGPNHYGYTF
- TRBJ2-1 TRBV20-1 - TGCAGTGCTAGAGATCAGGCGGGGGCCCACTACAATGAGCAGTTCTTC CSARDQAGAHYNEQFF
- TRBJ1-1 TRBV5-8 - TGTGCCAGCAGCTTGAGAGCTTTCTTT CASSLRAFF
few TRBJ2-7 TRBV5-1 TRBD1 TGCGCCAGCAGCTTGGACAGGGGGATCAACGAGCAGTACTTC CASSLDRGINEQYF
- TRBJ2-1 TRBV12-3/TRBV12-4 TRBD1 TGTGCCAGCAGCCCTACAGGGGGAAGGGACAATGAGCAGTTCTTC CASSPTGGRDNEQFF
- TRBJ2-7 TRBV6-6 TRBD1 TGTGCCAGCAGTTACCCCGGACAGGGGCTGGACGAGCAGTACTTC CASSYPGQGLDEQYF
many TRBJ2-3 TRBV27 TRBD2 TGTGCCAGCAGTACTTACCGAGCGGGAGGAGATACGCAGTATTTT CASSTYRAGGDTQYF
- TRBJ2-6 TRBV9 TRBD2 TGTGCCAGCAGCAAAGGACTAGCGGGCGTCTCTGGGGCCAACGTCCTGACTTTC CASSKGLAGVSGANVLTF
- TRBJ2-1 TRBV27 TRBD2 TGTGCCAGCAGTTCCTATAGCGGGAGGGCGGGGGAGCAGTTCTTC CASSSYSGRAGEQFF
- TRBJ1-2 TRBV28 - TGTGCCGCAAGGGGGGGGCTCGGGGGCCTCCTCTATGGCTACACCTTC CAARGGLGGLLYGYTF
few TRBJ2-1 TRBV2 - TGTGCCAGCAGTGAAGTTCTCAACGGGAGACAGTTCTTC CASSEVLNGRQFF
- TRBJ1-5 TRBV12-3/TRBV12-4 - TGTGCCAGCAGTTTGGACAGAAATAGCAATCAGCCCCAGCATTTT CASSLDRNSNQPQHF
- TRBJ1-5 TRBV29-1 TRBD1 TGCAGCGTAACACAGGGGGCTCAAGGCAATCAGCCCCAGCATTTT CSVTQGAQGNQPQHF
- TRBJ1-6 TRBV6-1 - TGTGCCAGCAGTGAATGGAGAAATTCACCCCTCCACTTT CASSEWRNSPLHF
- TRBJ1-1 TRBV29-1 - TGCAGCGTTGAAGCAGGTCGGCCAGAAGCTTTCTTT CSVEAGRPEAFF
- TRBJ1-5 TRBV21-1 - TGTGCCAGCAGCAGCGCAACAGGGGATCGAATCAATCAGCCCCAGCATTTT CASSSATGDRINQPQHF
- TRBJ1-6 TRBV7-9 - TGTGCCAGCAGCCCCCCCGCAGAGGGGACTTCACCCCTCCACTTT CASSPPAEGTSPLHF
- TRBJ2-5 TRBV7-2 TRBD2 TGTGCCAGCAGCTTTGATAGCGGGAGGCAAGAGACCCAGTACTTC CASSFDSGRQETQYF